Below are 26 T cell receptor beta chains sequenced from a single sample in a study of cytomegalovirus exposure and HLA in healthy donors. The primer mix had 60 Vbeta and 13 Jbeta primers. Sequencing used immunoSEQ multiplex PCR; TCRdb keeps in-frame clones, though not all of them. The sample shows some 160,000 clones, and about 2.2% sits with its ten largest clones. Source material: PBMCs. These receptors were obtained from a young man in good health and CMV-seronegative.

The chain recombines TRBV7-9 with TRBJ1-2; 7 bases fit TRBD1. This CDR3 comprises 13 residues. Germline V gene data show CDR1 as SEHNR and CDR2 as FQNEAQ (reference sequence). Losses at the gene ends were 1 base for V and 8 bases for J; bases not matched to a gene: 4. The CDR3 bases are TGTGCCAGCAGCTTAGAATCAGGGGGGGGCTACACCTTC. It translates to CASSLESGGGYTF.

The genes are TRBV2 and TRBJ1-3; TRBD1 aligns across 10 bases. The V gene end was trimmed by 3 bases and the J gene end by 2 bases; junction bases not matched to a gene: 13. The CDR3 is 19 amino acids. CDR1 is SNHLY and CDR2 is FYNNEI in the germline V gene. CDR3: CASSETLTLGTGAGNTIYF. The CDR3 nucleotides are TGTGCCAGCAGTGAGACTCTGACTCTTGGGACAGGGGCTGGAAACACCATATATTTT.

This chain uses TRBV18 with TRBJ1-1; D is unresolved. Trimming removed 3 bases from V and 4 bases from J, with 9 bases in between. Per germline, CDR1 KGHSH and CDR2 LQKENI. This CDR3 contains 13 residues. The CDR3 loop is CASSPPGSTEAFF. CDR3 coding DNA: TGTGCCAGCTCACCCCCGGGGAGCACTGAAGCTTTCTTT.

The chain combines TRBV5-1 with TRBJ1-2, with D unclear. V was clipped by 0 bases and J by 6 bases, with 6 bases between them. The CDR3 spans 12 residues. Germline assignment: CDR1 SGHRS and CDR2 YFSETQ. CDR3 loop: CASSLAGDGYTF. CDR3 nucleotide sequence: TGCGCCAGCAGCTTGGCGGGAGATGGCTACACCTTC.

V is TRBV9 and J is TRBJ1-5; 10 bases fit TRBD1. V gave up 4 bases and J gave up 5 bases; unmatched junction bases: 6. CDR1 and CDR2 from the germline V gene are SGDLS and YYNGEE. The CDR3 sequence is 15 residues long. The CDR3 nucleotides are TGTGCCAGCAGCCTTTCAGGGACAGGGGATCAGCCCCAGCATTTT. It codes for CASSLSGTGDQPQHF.

CDR3 sequence reads: CAWSFTPGTGVYMNTEAFF. CDR3 DNA: TGTGCCTGGAGTTTTACCCCCGGGACAGGCGTCTACATGAACACTGAAGCTTTCTTT. The chain is built from TRBV30 and TRBJ1-1; 8 bases line up with TRBD1. Germline CDR1 and CDR2: GTSNPN and SVGIG (reference sequence). CDR3 length equals 19 residues. Trimming cost V 2 bases and J 0 bases; bases outside gene matches: 17.

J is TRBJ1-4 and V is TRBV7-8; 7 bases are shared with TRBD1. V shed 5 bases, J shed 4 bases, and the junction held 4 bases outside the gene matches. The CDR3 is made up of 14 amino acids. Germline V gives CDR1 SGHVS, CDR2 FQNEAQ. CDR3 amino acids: CASSRGQLNEKLFF. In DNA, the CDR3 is TGTGCCAGCAGCCGGGGACAGCTTAATGAAAAACTGTTTTTT.

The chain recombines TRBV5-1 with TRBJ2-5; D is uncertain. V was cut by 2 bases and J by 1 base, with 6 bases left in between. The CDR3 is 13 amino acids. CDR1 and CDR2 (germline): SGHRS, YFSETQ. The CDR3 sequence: CASSLISQETQYF. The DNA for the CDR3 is TGCGCCAGCAGCTTAATCAGCCAAGAGACCCAGTACTTC.

The DNA for the CDR3 is TGTGCCAGCAGCAAGGGGACAGACAGGGGGCCGAATACGCAGTATTTT. Its translation: CASSKGTDRGPNTQYF. The gene calls are TRBV21-1 and TRBJ2-3; TRBD1 reflects the table's D call only, with no check against the DNA. TRBV21-1 is recorded as a pseudogene. This CDR3 contains 16 residues.

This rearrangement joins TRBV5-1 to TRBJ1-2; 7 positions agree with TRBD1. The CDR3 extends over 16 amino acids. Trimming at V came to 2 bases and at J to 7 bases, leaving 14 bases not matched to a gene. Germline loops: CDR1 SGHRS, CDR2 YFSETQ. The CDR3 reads CASSFNYGPGGAGYTF. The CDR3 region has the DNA TGCGCCAGCAGCTTTAATTATGGTCCAGGGGGAGCTGGCTACACCTTC.

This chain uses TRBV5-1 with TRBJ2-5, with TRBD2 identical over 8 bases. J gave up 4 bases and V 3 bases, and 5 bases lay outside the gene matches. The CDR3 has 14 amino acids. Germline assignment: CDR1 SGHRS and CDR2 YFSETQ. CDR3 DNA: TGCGCCAGCAGCTCGGGGGGGGCTGGAGAGACCCAGTACTTC. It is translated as CASSSGGAGETQYF.

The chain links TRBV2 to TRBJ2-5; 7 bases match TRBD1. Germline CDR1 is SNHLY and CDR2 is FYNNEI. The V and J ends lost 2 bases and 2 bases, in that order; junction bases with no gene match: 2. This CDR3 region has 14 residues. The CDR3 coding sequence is TGTGCCAGCAGTGAACAGGGACAGCAAGAGACCCAGTACTTC. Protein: CASSEQGQQETQYF.

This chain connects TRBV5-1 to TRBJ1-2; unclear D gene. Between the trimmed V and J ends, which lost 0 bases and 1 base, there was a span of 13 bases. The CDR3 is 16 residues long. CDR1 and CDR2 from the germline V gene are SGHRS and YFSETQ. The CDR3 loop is CASSLDTASINYGYTF. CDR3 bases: TGCGCCAGCAGCTTGGATACAGCCTCGATTAACTATGGCTACACCTTC. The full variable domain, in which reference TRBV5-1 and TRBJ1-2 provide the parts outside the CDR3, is KAGVTQTPRYLIKTRGQQVTLSCSPISGHRSVSWYQQTPGQGLQFLFEYFSETQRNKGNFPGRFSGRQFSNSRSEMNVSTLELGDSALYLCASSLDTASINYGYTFGSGTRLTVV.

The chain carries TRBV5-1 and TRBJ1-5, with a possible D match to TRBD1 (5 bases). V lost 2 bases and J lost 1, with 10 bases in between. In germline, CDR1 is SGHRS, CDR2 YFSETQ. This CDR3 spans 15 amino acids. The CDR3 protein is CASSFLGASNQPQHF. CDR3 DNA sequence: TGCGCCAGCAGCTTTCTAGGGGCAAGCAATCAGCCCCAGCATTTT.

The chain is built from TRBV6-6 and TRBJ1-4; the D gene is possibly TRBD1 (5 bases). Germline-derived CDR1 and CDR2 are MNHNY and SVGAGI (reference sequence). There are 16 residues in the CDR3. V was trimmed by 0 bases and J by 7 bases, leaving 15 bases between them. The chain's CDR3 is CASSYSYAGTGEKLFF. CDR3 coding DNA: TGTGCCAGCAGTTACTCGTACGCAGGGACTGGTGAAAAACTGTTTTTT.

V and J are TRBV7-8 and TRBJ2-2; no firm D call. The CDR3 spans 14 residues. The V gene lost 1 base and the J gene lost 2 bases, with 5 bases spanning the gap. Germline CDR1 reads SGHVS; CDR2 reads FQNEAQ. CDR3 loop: CASSLVLNTGELFF. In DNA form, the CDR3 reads TGTGCCAGCAGCTTAGTACTAAACACCGGGGAGCTGTTTTTT.

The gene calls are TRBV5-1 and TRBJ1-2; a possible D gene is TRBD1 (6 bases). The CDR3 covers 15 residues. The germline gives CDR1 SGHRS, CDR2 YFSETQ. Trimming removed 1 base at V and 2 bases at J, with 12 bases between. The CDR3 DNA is TGCGCCAGCAGCTTGTTGGGGGCACTAAACTATGGCTACACCTTC. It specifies CASSLLGALNYGYTF. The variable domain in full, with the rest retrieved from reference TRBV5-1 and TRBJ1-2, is KAGVTQTPRYLIKTRGQQVTLSCSPISGHRSVSWYQQTPGQGLQFLFEYFSETQRNKGNFPGRFSGRQFSNSRSEMNVSTLELGDSALYLCASSLLGALNYGYTFGSGTRLTVV.

CDR3 amino acids: CAWTHSGTGELFF. In nucleotides, the CDR3 is TGTGCCTGGACCCATAGCGGGACCGGGGAGCTGTTTTTT. The chain uses TRBV30 and TRBJ2-2; 7 bases are a match to TRBD2. The CDR3 contains 13 residues. Germline-derived CDR1 and CDR2 are GTSNPN and SVGIG (reference sequence). V was pared by 4 bases and J by 5 bases, with 4 bases of the junction left unmatched. Full variable domain (missing parts from reference TRBV30 and TRBJ2-2): SQTIHQWPATLVQPVGSPLSLECTVEGTSNPNLYWYRQAAGRGLQLLFYSVGIGQISSEVPQNLSASRPQDRQFILSSKKLLLSDSGFYLCAWTHSGTGELFFGEGSRLTVL.

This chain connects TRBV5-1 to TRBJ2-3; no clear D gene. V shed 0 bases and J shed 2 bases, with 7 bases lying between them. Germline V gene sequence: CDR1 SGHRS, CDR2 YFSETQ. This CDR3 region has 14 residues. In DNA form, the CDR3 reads TGCGCCAGCAGCTTGGCACAGCTCACAGATACGCAGTATTTT. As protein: CASSLAQLTDTQYF.

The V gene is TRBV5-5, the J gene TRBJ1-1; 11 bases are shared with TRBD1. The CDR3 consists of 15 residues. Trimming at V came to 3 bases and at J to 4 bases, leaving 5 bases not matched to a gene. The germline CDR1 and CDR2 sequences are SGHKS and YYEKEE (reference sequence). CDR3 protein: CASSSPGTGGTEAFF. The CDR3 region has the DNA TGTGCCAGCAGCTCCCCCGGGACAGGGGGCACTGAAGCTTTCTTT.

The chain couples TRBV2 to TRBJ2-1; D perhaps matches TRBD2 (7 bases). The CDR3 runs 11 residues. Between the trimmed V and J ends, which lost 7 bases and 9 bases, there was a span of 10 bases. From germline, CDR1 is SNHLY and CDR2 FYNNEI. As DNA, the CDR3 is TGTGCCAGCATGAGGGGGGGTGAGCAGTTCTTC. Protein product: CASMRGGEQFF. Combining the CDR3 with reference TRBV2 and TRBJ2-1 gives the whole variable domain EPEVTQTPSHQVTQMGQEVILRCVPISNHLYFYWYRQILGQKVEFLVSFYNNEISEKSEIFDDQFSVERPDGSNFTLKIRSTKLEDSAMYFCASMRGGEQFFGPGTRLTVL.

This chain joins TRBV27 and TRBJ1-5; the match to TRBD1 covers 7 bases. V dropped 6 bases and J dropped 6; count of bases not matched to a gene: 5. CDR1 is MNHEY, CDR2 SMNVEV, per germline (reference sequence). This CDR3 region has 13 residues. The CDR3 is CASRPDRAQPQHF. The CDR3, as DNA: TGTGCCAGCAGACCAGACAGGGCTCAGCCCCAGCATTTT.

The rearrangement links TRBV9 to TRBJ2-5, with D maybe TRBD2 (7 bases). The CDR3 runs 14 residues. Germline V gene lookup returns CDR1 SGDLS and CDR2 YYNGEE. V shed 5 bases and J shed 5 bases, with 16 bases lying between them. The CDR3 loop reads CASSQGGAAETQYF. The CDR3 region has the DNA TGTGCCAGCAGTCAAGGGGGGGCCGCTGAGACCCAGTACTTC.

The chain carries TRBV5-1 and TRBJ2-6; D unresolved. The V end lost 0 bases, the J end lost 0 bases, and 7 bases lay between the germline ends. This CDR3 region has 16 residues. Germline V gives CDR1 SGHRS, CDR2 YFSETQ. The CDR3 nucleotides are TGCGCCAGCAGCTTGGACTTCAACTCTGGGGCCAACGTCCTGACTTTC. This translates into CASSLDFNSGANVLTF.

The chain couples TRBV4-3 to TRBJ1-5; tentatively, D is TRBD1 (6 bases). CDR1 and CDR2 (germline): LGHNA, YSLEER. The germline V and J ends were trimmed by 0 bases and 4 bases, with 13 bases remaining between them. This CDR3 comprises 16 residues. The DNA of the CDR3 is TGCGCCAGCAGCCAAGACTTCGGACAGCCTAATCAGCCCCAGCATTTT. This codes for CASSQDFGQPNQPQHF.

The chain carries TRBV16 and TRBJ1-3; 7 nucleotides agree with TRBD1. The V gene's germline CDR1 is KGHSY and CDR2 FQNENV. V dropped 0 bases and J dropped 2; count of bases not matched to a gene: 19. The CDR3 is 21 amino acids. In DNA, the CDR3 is TGTGCCAGCAGCCAATCGTTAGGACAGGTTACTCTTCGGGGGACTGGAAACACCATATATTTT. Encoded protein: CASSQSLGQVTLRGTGNTIYF.